One sample yielded the 25 T cell receptor beta chains listed below, sequenced in a study of CD8+CD57+ T cells in acquired aplastic anemia. CD8+CD57+ cell expansion had been shown by flow cytometry in patients chosen for sequencing. TCR beta VDJ combinations and CDR3 sequences were profiled from genomic DNA. TCRdb used MiXCR to reprocess the reads, holding one entry per CDR3 protein. The sample has 200,000 to 250,000 distinct CDR3 sequences, almost 50% seen once. Sequencing was done on a sample of sorted CD4+, CD8+, or CD8+CD57+ T cells (not recorded which) from PBMCs. The origin of the receptors is a human donor with aplastic anemia.

This clonotype was seen many times. The gene calls are TRBV7-9 and TRBJ1-4; 9 bases are shared with TRBD1. The germline V gene has CDR1 SEHNR and CDR2 FQNEAQ (reference sequence). V dropped 5 bases and J dropped 6; count of bases not matched to a gene: 16. This CDR3 contains 18 residues. CDR3 protein: CASSAPIDRGVIHEKLFF. CDR3 DNA sequence: TGTGCCAGCAGCGCACCCATCGACAGGGGGGTTATCCATGAAAAACTGTTTTTT.

The rearrangement uses TRBV24-1 and TRBJ2-1; 8 nucleotides align to TRBD2. Germline V CDR1 and CDR2: KGHDR, SFDVKD. After removal of 5 bases from V and 4 bases from J, the junction contained 3 bases not matched to a gene. The CDR3 sequence is 14 residues long. Written as DNA, the CDR3 is TGTGCCACCAGTGCCACTAGCGGTTACAATGAGCAGTTCTTC. This codes for CATSATSGYNEQFF.

This clonotype occurred a few times. The V and J genes are TRBV5-1 and TRBJ2-7; TRBD1 agrees at 7 bases. Germline-derived CDR1 and CDR2 are SGHRS and YFSETQ. V shed 1 base and J 3 bases; nucleotides not matched to a gene: 7. This CDR3 is built from 15 residues. The CDR3 sequence: CASSLLGQRVYEQYF. In DNA form, the CDR3 reads TGCGCCAGCAGCTTGTTGGGACAGCGAGTCTACGAGCAGTACTTC.

There are a few counts of this clonotype. A single base separates this from a much larger clone, so it may be a read error. The chain combines TRBV19 with TRBJ2-1, with TRBD2 matching 7 bases. Germline values: CDR1 LNHDA, CDR2 SQIVND (reference sequence). Trimming cost V 5 bases and J 5 bases; bases outside gene matches: 9. The CDR3 contains 15 residues. The CDR3 loop reads CASSARLADNNEQFF. CDR3 sequence (DNA): TGTGCCAGTAGTGCGAGACTAGCTGACAACAATGAGCAGTTCTTC. The complete variable domain, with remaining parts taken from reference TRBV19 and TRBJ2-1, reads DGGITQSPKYLFRKEGQNVTLSCEQNLNHDAMYWYRQDPGQGLRLIYYSQIVNDFQKGDIAEGYSVSREKKESFPLTVTSAQKNPTAFYLCASSARLADNNEQFFGPGTRLTVL.

This clonotype showed up many times. The chain joins TRBV3-1 to TRBJ2-5; the D gene could be TRBD1 or TRBD2 (5 bases each). V was trimmed by 5 bases and J by 5 bases, leaving 12 bases between them. Germline CDR1 is LGHDT and CDR2 is YNNKEL (reference sequence). This CDR3 contains 13 residues. The CDR3 DNA follows: TGTGCCAGCAGCAGAGCGTGGGGGGAGACCCAGTACTTC. Its protein product is CASSRAWGETQYF.

This chain uses TRBV6-1 with TRBJ1-1; 7 bases are shared with TRBD1. The CDR3 runs 13 residues. CDR1 MNHNS and CDR2 SASEGT come from the germline V gene. Trimming removed 7 bases from V and 3 bases from J; junction bases left unmatched: 5. CDR3 DNA: TGTGCCAGCATTTCGACAGGGTACACTGAAGCTTTCTTT. Translated: CASISTGYTEAFF.

This clonotype was counted at least ten times. CDR3 in amino acids: CASSETGTYGYTF. CDR3 DNA: TGTGCCAGCAGTGAGACAGGGACTTATGGCTACACCTTC. This chain links TRBV6-1 with TRBJ1-2; 7 nucleotides agree with TRBD1. The CDR3 totals 13 residues. CDR1 and CDR2 from the germline V gene are MNHNS and SASEGT. Germline trimming cut 3 bases from V and 5 bases from J; bases unmatched to any gene: 3.

Many counts were recorded for this clonotype. The V and J genes are TRBV7-2 and TRBJ1-2; D not certain. CDR1 and CDR2 from the germline V gene are SGHTA and FQGNSA. The length of the CDR3 is 14 residues. V gave up 0 bases and J gave up 3 bases, with 8 bases separating them. This chain's CDR3 is CASSLARDYYGYTF. The CDR3, as DNA: TGTGCCAGCAGCTTAGCCCGGGATTACTATGGCTACACCTTC.

The rearrangement links TRBV9 to TRBJ1-2; the D gene is possibly TRBD1 (6 bases). Between the trimmed V and J ends, which lost 2 bases and 3 bases, there was a span of 8 bases. The CDR3 runs 13 residues. CDR1 SGDLS and CDR2 YYNGEE come from the germline V gene. The CDR3 spells CASSVRGHYGYTF. The DNA for the CDR3 is TGTGCCAGCAGCGTCAGGGGACACTATGGCTACACCTTC. Full variable domain (rest looked up from reference TRBV9 and TRBJ1-2): DSGVTQTPKHLITATGQRVTLRCSPRSGDLSVYWYQQSLDQGLQFLIQYYNGEERAKGNILERFSAQQFPDLHSELNLSSLELGDSALYFCASSVRGHYGYTFGSGTRLTVV.

The chain employs TRBV15 and TRBJ1-2, with D tentatively TRBD1 (5 bases). The germline gives CDR1 LNHNV, CDR2 YYDKDF (reference sequence). The germline V and J ends were trimmed by 0 bases and 4 bases, with 15 bases remaining between them. This CDR3 contains 16 residues. The CDR3 DNA is TGTGCCACCAGCAGAGACTTCCAACGACAGTTCTATGGCTACACCTTC. Its translation: CATSRDFQRQFYGYTF.

The rearrangement uses TRBV20-1 and TRBJ1-6, with 7 bases lining up with TRBD1. Germline trimming cut 5 bases from V and 4 bases from J; bases unmatched to any gene: 2. Germline CDR1 reads DFQATT; CDR2 reads SNEGSKA (reference sequence). The CDR3 spans 13 residues. As DNA, the CDR3 is TGCAGTGCTGGGGACAGTTATAATTCACCCCTCCACTTT. Its protein product is CSAGDSYNSPLHF.

This clonotype was observed a few times. V usage is TRBV7-8 and J usage is TRBJ2-3; 7 positions agree with TRBD2. The germline V gene has CDR1 SGHVS and CDR2 FQNEAQ. There are 15 residues in the CDR3. V shed 8 bases and J 1 base; nucleotides not matched to a gene: 9. CDR3 bases: TGTGCCAGCTCACCCGCGGCGGGGGGCACAGATACGCAGTATTTT. It encodes CASSPAAGGTDTQYF. Using reference TRBV7-8 and TRBJ2-3 for the parts outside the CDR3, the full variable domain is GAGVSQSPRYKVAKRGQDVALRCDPISGHVSLFWYQQALGQGPEFLTYFQNEAQLDKSGLPSDRFFAERPEGSVSTLKIQRTQQEDSAVYLCASSPAAGGTDTQYFGPGTRLTVL.

V gene TRBV19 combines with J gene TRBJ1-2; no clear D gene. The CDR3 extends over 15 amino acids. V was shortened by 5 bases and J by 4 bases, with 17 bases between the two germline ends. In germline, CDR1 is LNHDA, CDR2 SQIVND (reference sequence). DNA for the CDR3: TGTGCCAGTAGTCGGTTAGAGGGAGGGCCCTATGGCTACACCTTC. Its protein is CASSRLEGGPYGYTF. Full variable domain (missing parts from reference TRBV19 and TRBJ1-2): DGGITQSPKYLFRKEGQNVTLSCEQNLNHDAMYWYRQDPGQGLRLIYYSQIVNDFQKGDIAEGYSVSREKKESFPLTVTSAQKNPTAFYLCASSRLEGGPYGYTFGSGTRLTVV.

The chain recombines TRBV29-1 with TRBJ2-7; maybe TRBD2 (5 bases). Germline V gives CDR1 SQVTM, CDR2 ANQGSEA. The CDR3 is made up of 13 amino acids. V was cut by 7 bases and J by 3 bases, with 16 bases left in between. The CDR3 reads CSAELEGGYEQYF. The CDR3 nucleotides are TGCAGCGCCGAACTAGAAGGCGGCTACGAGCAGTACTTC.

The genes are TRBV6-5 and TRBJ1-1, with 8 bases matching TRBD1. The length of the CDR3 is 15 residues. V lost 6 bases, J lost 4 bases, and 10 bases stayed unmatched. CDR1 is MNHEY and CDR2 is SVGAGI in the germline V gene. This CDR3 is CASRPPGGMGTEAFF. In DNA, the CDR3 is TGTGCCAGCAGGCCGCCAGGGGGCATGGGCACTGAAGCTTTCTTT.

This chain joins TRBV7-2 and TRBJ1-2; D remains unclear. CDR1 is SGHTA, CDR2 FQGNSA, per germline. The CDR3 has 13 residues. V lost 1 base and J lost 8, with 11 bases in between. The CDR3, as DNA: TGTGCCAGCAGCTTAGTGAGCGGCGAGGGCTACACCTTC. Translated, it gives CASSLVSGEGYTF.

This chain links TRBV7-9 with TRBJ1-2; TRBD1 agrees at 8 bases. With V trimmed by 6 bases and J by 7 bases, 10 bases remained unmatched. The CDR3 runs to 14 residues. Per the germline V gene, CDR1 is SEHNR and CDR2 is FQNEAQ (reference sequence). This CDR3 is CASSSETGESGYTF. In DNA form, the CDR3 reads TGTGCCAGCAGTTCCGAGACAGGGGAAAGTGGCTACACCTTC.

The chain employs TRBV4-1 and TRBJ2-2, with 12 bases identical to TRBD2. The CDR3 extends over 15 amino acids. V was clipped by 6 bases and J by 1 base; unmatched bases: 0. Germline values: CDR1 MGHRA, CDR2 YSYEKL. Written as DNA, the CDR3 is TGCGCCAGCAGGGGACTAGCGGGGAACACCGGGGAGCTGTTTTTT. Translating it yields CASRGLAGNTGELFF.

The chain links TRBV20-1 to TRBJ1-1; unclear D gene. The CDR3 is 13 amino acids. Germline assignment: CDR1 DFQATT and CDR2 SNEGSKA (reference sequence). Deletions cut 4 bases from V and 8 bases from J, with 17 bases between. The CDR3 is CSAKDSGRKEAFF. DNA of the CDR3: TGCAGTGCTAAGGACTCCGGACGGAAAGAAGCTTTCTTT.

This clonotype was seen ten or more times. This chain links TRBV12-3 or TRBV12-4 with TRBJ1-6; D gene ambiguous. V dropped 5 bases and J dropped 8 bases, with 10 bases sitting between them. CDR3 length equals 13 residues. DNA for the CDR3: TGTGCCAGCAGTACTCGGACGGATTCACCCCTCCACTTT. Amino acids: CASSTRTDSPLHF.

This chain links TRBV19 with TRBJ1-6, with D possibly matching TRBD1 (5 bases). V was pared by 10 bases and J by 10 bases, with 11 bases between. The CDR3 contains 11 residues. Germline V gene sequence: CDR1 LNHDA, CDR2 SQIVND (reference sequence). The CDR3 loop reads CATSQDSPLHF. CDR3 sequence (DNA): TGTGCCACTTCACAGGACTCACCCCTCCACTTT.

This sequence joins TRBV7-9 and TRBJ2-3; TRBD2 matches 8 bases. Germline V lookup: CDR1 SEHNR, CDR2 FQNEAQ (reference sequence). The length of the CDR3 is 15 residues. J gave up 2 bases and V 8 bases, and 9 bases lay outside the gene matches. The CDR3 sequence is CASGLGAGDTDTQYF. In DNA, the CDR3 is TGTGCCAGCGGGCTCGGAGCGGGAGACACAGATACGCAGTATTTT.

Remarks on this clonotype: A much larger clone lies a single base off, so this may be a read error. The rearrangement joins TRBV12-3 or TRBV12-4 to TRBJ1-4, with 7 bases matching TRBD1. The CDR3 length is 16 residues. The CDR3 nucleotides are TGTGCCAGCAGTTTAGCAAACCCGGGACAGCATGAAAAACTGCTTTTT. It codes for CASSLANPGQHEKLLF.

The chain couples TRBV11-2 to TRBJ1-2; D unclear. V lost 2 bases and J 7 bases, leaving 5 bases between the germline ends. The germline V gene encodes CDR1 SGHAT and CDR2 FQNNGV. The length of the CDR3 is 11 residues. CDR3 residues: CASSLTVGYTF. The DNA for the CDR3 is TGTGCCAGCAGCTTAACAGTTGGCTACACCTTC.

CDR3 sequence reads: CASKEGAGGYTF. CDR3 sequence (DNA): TGTGCCAGTAAGGAGGGCGCAGGTGGCTACACCTTC. This rearrangement joins TRBV19 to TRBJ1-2; D is ambiguous. The CDR3 contains 12 residues. Trimming removed 7 bases from V and 7 bases from J, with 13 bases in between. Looked up from germline, CDR1 is LNHDA and CDR2 is SQIVND (reference sequence).